Listed below are T cell receptor beta chains from one sample, sequenced in a study of OX40 agonist ivuxolimab in advanced cancers. Only in-frame clones appear in the TCRdb table, and some are missing; sequencing was by immunoSEQ multiplex PCR. Of more than 50,000 clones listed, around 84% are singletons. The source was CD4+ or CD8+ T cells sorted from blood, collected in a trial of the OX40 agonist ivuxolimab. The source is an adult with an advanced solid tumor such as melanoma, head and neck, liver or kidney cancer. The CDR3 runs from the conserved cysteine through the conserved F or W. Each record gives: CDR3 DNA, CDR3 protein, V gene, D gene, J gene. The D gene is left open where the match is weak.

CDR3nt: TGTGCCAGCAGTGACCCGGACAGCAGCTATGGCTACACCTTC
CDR3aa: CASSDPDSSYGYTF
v_gene: TRBV6-4
d_gene: NA
j_gene: TRBJ1-2

CDR3nt: TGTGCCAGCAGCTCCCAGGGGGATGAGCAGTACTTC
CDR3aa: CASSSQGDEQYF
v_gene: TRBV7-6
d_gene: TRBD1
j_gene: TRBJ2-7

CDR3nt: TGTGCCAGCTCACCAGGACTAGCGGGAGGGGCCACCGGGGAGCTGTTTTTT
CDR3aa: CASSPGLAGGATGELFF
v_gene: TRBV18
d_gene: TRBD2
j_gene: TRBJ2-2

CDR3nt: TGTGCCAGCAGTGAAAGGGACGGTCAGCCCCAGCATTTT
CDR3aa: CASSERDGQPQHF
v_gene: TRBV6-1
d_gene: NA
j_gene: TRBJ1-5

CDR3nt: TGTGCCAGCAGTGAAGGAGGGGGCCGGTCCTACGAGCAGTACTTC
CDR3aa: CASSEGGGRSYEQYF
v_gene: TRBV2
d_gene: TRBD1
j_gene: TRBJ2-7

CDR3nt: TGTGCCAGCAGTCACCGGTTTGGTCTCGGCTCCTACGAGCAGTACTTC
CDR3aa: CASSHRFGLGSYEQYF
v_gene: TRBV27
d_gene: NA
j_gene: TRBJ2-7

CDR3nt: TGCGCCAGCAGTGAGTCGAGGGATAATGAGCAGTTCTTC
CDR3aa: CASSESRDNEQFF
v_gene: TRBV10-1
d_gene: NA
j_gene: TRBJ2-1

CDR3nt: TGTGCCAGCAGCCAGAACTCCGGAGATACGCAGTATTTT
CDR3aa: CASSQNSGDTQYF
v_gene: TRBV5-5
d_gene: NA
j_gene: TRBJ2-3

CDR3nt: TGTGCCAGAAGCTTGAGAGTGGGGAATCAGCCCCAGCATTTT
CDR3aa: CARSLRVGNQPQHF
v_gene: TRBV5-3
d_gene: NA
j_gene: TRBJ1-5

CDR3nt: TGTGCCAGCAGTTTAGAGGGCGCGAATAGTAATTCACCCCTCCACTTT
CDR3aa: CASSLEGANSNSPLHF
v_gene: TRBV28
d_gene: NA
j_gene: TRBJ1-6

CDR3nt: TGTGCCAGCAGCAGAACCGGGACAGGGTACGGAGATACGCAGTATTTT
CDR3aa: CASSRTGTGYGDTQYF
v_gene: TRBV7-6
d_gene: TRBD1
j_gene: TRBJ2-3

CDR3nt: TGCGCCAGCAGCTTGGATCTAGCGGCCATGTACAATGAGCAGTTCTTC
CDR3aa: CASSLDLAAMYNEQFF
v_gene: TRBV5-1
d_gene: TRBD2
j_gene: TRBJ2-1